Listed below are T cell receptor beta chains from one sample, sequenced in a study of regulatory T cells in long-lasting Graves disease. One entry per CDR3 protein, called by TCRdb with MiXCR from the multiplex PCR reads. Among a few hundred thousand distinct CDR3 sequences, 20% to 25% were seen once, and the ten largest hold over 6%. The sequenced sample was peripheral blood mononuclear cells (PBMCs), obtained when the disease was refractory, from a patient treated with antithyroid drugs. Every receptor here comes from a female donor with Graves disease. CDR3s leave out the opening cysteine and the closing phenylalanine or tryptophan.

j_call v_call cdr3_aa
TRBJ1-6 TRBV5-1 ASSLAPVYLGSPLH
TRBJ1-1 TRBV3-1 ASSHVIRISGENTEAF
TRBJ2-1 TRBV3-1 ASSQESGFNEQF
TRBJ2-2 TRBV7-2 AAGRNTGELF
TRBJ1-4 TRBV25-1 ASSASGQPNEKLF
TRBJ2-2 TRBV6-1 ASSVANTGELF
TRBJ1-6 TRBV2 ASSGPGRSNSPLH
TRBJ1-5 TRBV20-1 SVVLGNQPQH
TRBJ2-1 TRBV13 ASSLAGGGRQQF
TRBJ2-6 TRBV12-3/TRBV12-4 ASRGDSPGANVLT
TRBJ2-7 TRBV5-1 ASSLEFGTYEQY
TRBJ2-7 TRBV6-1 ASTQTGRGCEQY
TRBJ1-2 TRBV29-1 SAAEGGGYT
TRBJ2-5 TRBV20-1 SALLAGASVETQY
TRBJ2-5 TRBV10-3 ATRQGLDQETQY
TRBJ1-6 TRBV2 ASNTQGSISPLH
TRBJ2-7 TRBV7-9 ASSLKSAPYEQY
TRBJ1-4 TRBV24-1 ATSDVMTERGLLGTNEKLF
TRBJ2-7 TRBV29-1 SVARSSYEQY
TRBJ2-2 TRBV19 ASTPSGMYPGELF
TRBJ2-7 TRBV5-1 ASSLWTGTSYEQY
TRBJ1-5 TRBV2 ASSLGQVLSNQPQH
TRBJ1-1 TRBV3-1 ASSPDRYEAF
TRBJ1-1 TRBV14 ASSQERFGEAF
TRBJ1-1 TRBV7-9 ASIAGAAPMNTEAF
TRBJ2-2 TRBV9 ASSVRQTGTGELF
- TRBV2 ASSVQGDEQF
TRBJ2-7 TRBV7-9 ASSQGASGAYEQY
TRBJ2-7 TRBV5-1 ASSPDQGTYEQY
TRBJ1-5 TRBV6-5 ASSYSGQPQH
TRBJ2-5 TRBV7-2 ASSYRTSGKGRETQY
TRBJ1-6 TRBV6-1 ASSDRGVSHNSPLH
TRBJ1-4 TRBV7-8 ASSLRVQAATNEKLF
TRBJ2-7 TRBV7-6 ASSLADASGSPFYEQY
TRBJ1-2 TRBV19 ASSIVTGGGYGYT
TRBJ2-7 TRBV5-6 ASSLGTADYEQY
TRBJ1-1 TRBV5-1 ASKTGPELNYDTEAF
TRBJ2-3 TRBV19 ASSLTILGDTQY
TRBJ1-2 TRBV6-5 ASSYSDYGYT
TRBJ1-2 TRBV20-1 SARVDTTANYGYT
TRBJ1-2 TRBV29-1 SVPTQGGEGYT
TRBJ2-7 TRBV7-9 ASSREVGYEQY
TRBJ2-6 TRBV16 ASSDRGSGANVLT
TRBJ1-1 TRBV7-2 ASSLGSSMNTEAF
TRBJ2-5 TRBV20-1 SATTLVRLQETQY
TRBJ2-7 TRBV12-3/TRBV12-4 ASSPSLGTGEGEQY
TRBJ2-5 TRBV10-2 ATSTAEETQY
TRBJ1-2 TRBV12-3/TRBV12-4 ASSRPPGQASTNYGYT
TRBJ2-2 TRBV3-1 ASSQVVVRGNTGELF
TRBJ1-1 TRBV6-1 ASREGRGYIPEAF
TRBJ2-7 TRBV28 ASRRQGRNHEQY
TRBJ2-5 TRBV5-6 ASSTPGQGARETQY
TRBJ2-3 TRBV13 ASSLVVGETDTQY
TRBJ1-1 TRBV20-1 SVQEGAPNTEAF